One and the same sample provided the 30 T cell receptor beta chains below, sequenced in a study of cytomegalovirus exposure and HLA in healthy donors. The PCR employed 60 Vbeta primers together with 13 Jbeta primers. Method: immunoSEQ multiplex PCR; TCRdb's copy keeps in-frame clones and lacks some. There are 150,000 to 200,000 clones in the sample; around 82% occur only once, and approximately 5.1% lies in the top ten. The sample comprised PBMCs. These receptors all stem from a man aged 40-55 years in good health and CMV-seronegative.

The V call is TRBV27, the J call TRBJ2-5; 9 nucleotides match TRBD1. CDR3 size: 14 residues. After removal of 5 bases from V and 7 bases from J, the junction contained 8 bases not matched to a gene. Germline V gene lookup returns CDR1 MNHEY and CDR2 SMNVEV (reference sequence). This chain's CDR3 is CASSPGTGPGTQYF. The CDR3, as DNA: TGTGCCAGCAGTCCTGGGACAGGGCCTGGGACCCAGTACTTC.

The chain has TRBV9 and TRBJ2-1; D gene unclear. The CDR3 is 15 residues long. Trimming removed 0 bases from V and 4 bases from J, with 11 bases in between. Looked up from germline, CDR1 is SGDLS and CDR2 is YYNGEE. Here the CDR3 reads CASSVGTQLYNEQFF. DNA of the CDR3: TGTGCCAGCAGCGTAGGCACCCAACTGTACAATGAGCAGTTCTTC.

The gene calls are TRBV2 and TRBJ2-3; the D gene is possibly TRBD1 (6 bases). The CDR3 spans 13 residues. CDR1 SNHLY and CDR2 FYNNEI come from the germline V gene. The V and J ends lost 6 bases and 3 bases respectively, with 10 bases between them. CDR3 protein: CASRGQTTDTQYF. The DNA for the CDR3 is TGTGCCAGCAGAGGACAGACAACAGATACGCAGTATTTT.

J is TRBJ2-4 and V is TRBV7-9, with TRBD1 identical over 9 bases. Germline V lookup: CDR1 SEHNR, CDR2 FQNEAQ (reference sequence). The CDR3 consists of 15 residues. V trimming: 1 base; J trimming: 9 bases; junction bases outside the gene matches: 7. This CDR3 is CASSLVGGTGSIQYF. The CDR3 DNA reads as TGTGCCAGCAGCTTAGTCGGCGGGACAGGGTCCATTCAGTACTTC.

The V call is TRBV7-9, the J call TRBJ2-5, with a possible D match to TRBD2 (6 bases). Germline V lookup: CDR1 SEHNR, CDR2 FQNEAQ (reference sequence). This CDR3 is built from 15 residues. Between the trimmed V and J ends, which lost 3 bases and 5 bases, there was a span of 16 bases. The CDR3 here is CASSFRLGLHETQYF. CDR3 DNA sequence: TGTGCCAGCAGCTTCCGACTAGGACTCCACGAGACCCAGTACTTC. The variable domain in full, with the rest retrieved from reference TRBV7-9 and TRBJ2-5, is DTGVSQNPRHKITKRGQNVTFRCDPISEHNRLYWYRQTLGQGPEFLTYFQNEAQLEKSRLLSDRFSAERPKGSFSTLEIQRTEQGDSAMYLCASSFRLGLHETQYFGPGTRLLVL.

V is TRBV5-1 and J is TRBJ2-5; maybe TRBD2 (5 bases). The CDR3 contains 14 residues. CDR1 is SGHRS, CDR2 YFSETQ, per germline. The ends were cut back, 0 bases at V and 4 bases at J, with 10 bases in the middle. The CDR3 loop is CASSLGPGIETQYF. As DNA, the CDR3 is TGCGCCAGCAGCTTGGGTCCGGGAATAGAGACCCAGTACTTC.

The chain links TRBV19 to TRBJ1-2, with TRBD1 identical over 9 bases. Looked up from germline, CDR1 is LNHDA and CDR2 is SQIVND (reference sequence). J was trimmed by 4 bases and V by 6 bases; bases with no gene match: 6. This CDR3 is 14 amino acids long. The CDR3 coding sequence is TGTGCCAGTAGGAAACAGGGGGCGAGCTATGGCTACACCTTC. Translated: CASRKQGASYGYTF.

This clone was seen more than once but under ten times. V and J are TRBV7-9 and TRBJ2-5, with 7 bases lining up with TRBD1. Germline V gene data show CDR1 as SEHNR and CDR2 as FQNEAQ (reference sequence). The length of the CDR3 is 16 residues. With 5 bases clipped from V and 0 bases from J, the junction kept 9 bases outside the gene matches. The CDR3 sequence is CASSTTGQENQETQYF. In DNA form, the CDR3 reads TGTGCCAGCAGCACAACCGGACAGGAGAACCAAGAGACCCAGTACTTC.

The rearrangement uses TRBV5-1 and TRBJ1-2; 9 nucleotides match TRBD1. Germline loops: CDR1 SGHRS, CDR2 YFSETQ. CDR3 size: 14 residues. The V and J ends lost 7 bases and 6 bases, in that order; junction bases with no gene match: 10. The CDR3 DNA sequence: TGCGCCAGCCGGGGCCTAAGACAGGGGGATGGCTACACCTTC. This encodes CASRGLRQGDGYTF.

On this clone: Sequence at one end of the junction differs from germline and may be a read error. The chain recombines TRBV9 with TRBJ1-2, with 7 bases matching TRBD1. CDR1 is SGDLS and CDR2 is YYNGEE in the germline V gene. This CDR3 is built from 12 residues. The CDR3: CVSNRQGTSYTF. CDR3 bases: TGTGTCAGCAACCGACAGGGTACGAGCTACACCTTC.

The CDR3 region is CASSSVTGGGPEAFF. The CDR3 nucleotides are TGTGCCAGCAGCTCGGTGACAGGGGGCGGGCCTGAAGCTTTCTTT. J is TRBJ1-1 and V is TRBV5-4, with TRBD1 identical over 10 bases. The CDR3 sequence is 15 residues long. CDR1 is SGHNT, CDR2 YYREEE, per germline (reference sequence). J was trimmed by 6 bases and V by 3 bases; bases with no gene match: 8.

The genes are TRBV5-1 and TRBJ1-1; D is unresolved. CDR3 length: 17 amino acids. CDR1 and CDR2 from the germline V gene are SGHRS and YFSETQ. V was shortened by 1 base and J by 6 bases, with 22 bases between the two germline ends. CDR3 bases: TGCGCCAGCAGCTTGACCATAGTGGGGAGAAGTTTTGCTGAAGCTTTCTTT. It yields the protein CASSLTIVGRSFAEAFF.

The chain employs TRBV7-2 and TRBJ1-1; maybe TRBD1 (6 bases). V lost 6 bases and J lost 6, with 11 bases in between. The CDR3 length is 12 residues. Germline V gene sequence: CDR1 SGHTA, CDR2 FQGNSA. The CDR3 sequence: CASSSQGAEAFF. The CDR3 bases are TGTGCCAGCAGTTCACAGGGAGCTGAAGCTTTCTTT.

The chain has TRBV2 and TRBJ1-2; 9 positions match TRBD1. V was clipped by 7 bases and J by 7 bases; unmatched bases: 10. CDR1 and CDR2 (germline): SNHLY, FYNNEI. The CDR3 covers 14 residues. CDR3 residues: CASTKEQGASGYTF. The CDR3 DNA is TGTGCCAGCACTAAAGAACAGGGGGCGTCTGGCTACACCTTC. Together with reference TRBV2 and TRBJ1-2, the CDR3 gives the full variable domain: EPEVTQTPSHQVTQMGQEVILRCVPISNHLYFYWYRQILGQKVEFLVSFYNNEISEKSEIFDDQFSVERPDGSNFTLKIRSTKLEDSAMYFCASTKEQGASGYTFGSGTRLTVV.

This clone showed up many times. The V call is TRBV7-9, the J call TRBJ1-1; 8 positions match TRBD1. The CDR3 consists of 14 residues. The V gene end was trimmed by 4 bases and the J gene end by 1 base; junction bases not matched to a gene: 2. CDR1 is SEHNR and CDR2 is FQNEAQ in the germline V gene (reference sequence). CDR3 sequence: CASSSGTGNTEAFF. Written as DNA, the CDR3 is TGTGCCAGCAGCTCCGGGACAGGGAACACTGAAGCTTTCTTT. Drawing the rest from reference TRBV7-9 and TRBJ1-1, the complete variable domain is DTGVSQNPRHKITKRGQNVTFRCDPISEHNRLYWYRQTLGQGPEFLTYFQNEAQLEKSRLLSDRFSAERPKGSFSTLEIQRTEQGDSAMYLCASSSGTGNTEAFFGQGTRLTVV.

The chain carries TRBV6-1 and TRBJ1-4; 8 bases are shared with TRBD1. The CDR3 extends over 14 amino acids. The germline gives CDR1 MNHNS, CDR2 SASEGT. J lost 5 bases, V lost 4 bases, and 3 bases had no gene match. Here the CDR3 reads CASSVQGVNEKLFF. The CDR3 DNA is TGTGCCAGCAGTGTACAGGGGGTCAATGAAAAACTGTTTTTT.

About this clone itself: Distinct nucleotide sequences in the sample also encode this CDR3. This rearrangement joins TRBV5-6 to TRBJ2-7, with TRBD2 matching over 10 bases. V was pared by 2 bases and J by 6 bases, with 5 bases of the junction left unmatched. The V gene's germline CDR1 is SGHDT and CDR2 YYEEEE. The CDR3 runs to 14 residues. DNA of the CDR3: TGTGCCAGCAGCTTCCAAGCGGGAGGGCGCGAGCAGTACTTC. This sequence encodes CASSFQAGGREQYF.

This sequence joins TRBV19 and TRBJ1-2; D is undetermined. CDR1 and CDR2 from the germline V gene are LNHDA and SQIVND (reference sequence). Between the trimmed V and J ends, which lost 1 base and 8 bases, there was a span of 8 bases. This CDR3 comprises 12 residues. CDR3 coding DNA: TGTGCCAGTAGTATAGGTCCCGGGGGCTACACCTTC. Its translation is CASSIGPGGYTF.

The CDR3 sequence is CASRTSGNSYEQYF. CDR3 nucleotides: TGTGCCAGCAGGACTAGCGGTAACTCCTACGAGCAGTACTTC. The chain uses TRBV6-5 and TRBJ2-7; 9 positions match TRBD2. V trimming: 6 bases; J trimming: 0 bases; junction bases outside the gene matches: 3. This CDR3 has 14 amino acids. CDR1 MNHEY and CDR2 SVGAGI come from the germline V gene.

The gene calls are TRBV5-6 and TRBJ2-6, with 8 positions matching TRBD1. The V gene end was trimmed by 1 base and the J gene end by 0 bases; junction bases not matched to a gene: 3. CDR3 length equals 17 residues. In germline, CDR1 is SGHDT, CDR2 YYEEEE. The CDR3 nucleotides read TGTGCCAGCAGCTTGACACAGGGGGGCTCTGGGGCCAACGTCCTGACTTTC. Residues: CASSLTQGGSGANVLTF.

V is TRBV5-1 and J is TRBJ2-5; 7 bases match TRBD1. Germline V gene sequence: CDR1 SGHRS, CDR2 YFSETQ. The CDR3 has 14 residues. Trimming cost V 1 base and J 2 bases; bases outside gene matches: 2. The CDR3 sequence: CASSLPGQQETQYF. The DNA for the CDR3 is TGCGCCAGCAGCTTGCCGGGACAGCAAGAGACCCAGTACTTC.

The count of this clone is one. This chain joins TRBV15 and TRBJ2-5; TRBD2 might be the D (5 bases). Per germline, CDR1 LNHNV and CDR2 YYDKDF (reference sequence). The CDR3 contains 13 residues. V was clipped by 3 bases and J by 4 bases, with 9 bases between them. The CDR3 DNA reads as TGTGCCACCAGCAGCGGGGTGGGAGAGACCCAGTACTTC. Amino acids: CATSSGVGETQYF.

The chain links TRBV30 to TRBJ1-5; no clear D gene. CDR1 GTSNPN and CDR2 SVGIG come from the germline V gene (reference sequence). The CDR3 has 13 residues. The germline V and J ends were trimmed by 1 base and 7 bases, with 11 bases remaining between them. CDR3 loop: CAWSGEGGQPQHF. The CDR3 DNA reads as TGTGCCTGGAGTGGAGAGGGCGGACAGCCCCAGCATTTT.

In regard to this clone: The junction departs from the called germline gene at one end, perhaps through a read error. The chain employs TRBV29-1 and TRBJ2-1; 10 positions match TRBD1. The germline CDR1 and CDR2 sequences are SQVTM and ANQGSEA. The CDR3 is made up of 9 amino acids. The CDR3 nucleotides are TGCAGCGTGGGACAGGGGCGACTCTTC. This codes for CSVGQGRLF.

This sequence joins TRBV19 and TRBJ1-2; weak D call: TRBD1 (5 bases). CDR1 and CDR2 (germline): LNHDA, SQIVND (reference sequence). V lost 6 bases and J 3 bases, leaving 20 bases between the germline ends. The CDR3 sequence is 16 residues long. The CDR3 region is CASREGGADEYYGYTF. The CDR3 DNA reads as TGTGCCAGTAGGGAGGGAGGGGCTGATGAATACTATGGCTACACCTTC.

CDR3 protein: CASSSPAAVEAFF. In DNA, the CDR3 is TGTGCCAGCAGCTCCCCGGCGGCGGTTGAAGCTTTCTTT. The chain joins TRBV7-9 to TRBJ1-1; D is ambiguous. Trimming shortened V by 4 bases and J by 7 bases, and 13 bases separated the two germline ends. CDR1 and CDR2 (germline): SEHNR, FQNEAQ (reference sequence). This CDR3 is built from 13 residues.

The genes are TRBV7-2 and TRBJ2-7, with D tentatively TRBD2 (5 bases). Germline loops: CDR1 SGHTA, CDR2 FQGNSA. Trimming took 5 bases from V and 3 from J, leaving 20 bases between them. CDR3 length: 16 amino acids. The CDR3 nucleotides read TGTGCCAGCAGCACAGATTCAACATCGGGAAACTACGAGCAGTACTTC. Its protein product is CASSTDSTSGNYEQYF.

As concerns this clone: Its ends do not fully match the called genes, so a read error is possible. In DNA form, the CDR3 reads TGTGCCAGCAGAGAAGGACAGGGTACTAACTATGGCTACACCTTC. Amino acid sequence: CASREGQGTNYGYTF. The chain employs TRBV2 and TRBJ1-2, with 8 bases that match TRBD1. The germline V gene has CDR1 SNHLY and CDR2 FYNNEI. The CDR3 consists of 15 residues.

This clone was counted a single time. V and J are TRBV11-2 and TRBJ2-1; D perhaps matches TRBD1 (5 bases). This CDR3 has 18 amino acids. V gave up 1 base and J gave up 9 bases, with 25 bases separating them. Germline CDR1 SGHAT, CDR2 FQNNGV. CDR3 protein: CASSLGRARAGWQVEQFF. The CDR3 nucleotides are TGTGCCAGCAGCTTAGGTAGGGCTAGAGCAGGGTGGCAGGTTGAGCAGTTCTTC.

The rearrangement links TRBV2 to TRBJ2-3, with 7 bases lining up with TRBD2. The CDR3 is 11 amino acids. The trim removed 3 bases at V and 10 bases at J, leaving 1 base unmatched. Germline CDR1 and CDR2: SNHLY and FYNNEI. CDR3 nucleotides: TGTGCCAGCAGTGAGGGGGGGGCGCAGTATTTT. Amino acids: CASSEGGAQYF.